These 15 T cell receptor beta chains came from one sample sequenced in a study of beta chain features in type 1 diabetes (dated by TCRdb to the late 2010s). The method was the immunoSEQ multiplex PCR assay. The High Capacity cDNA Reverse Transcription Kit was used to reverse transcribe all of the isolated RNA, meaning that expressed TCRB transcripts were what got sequenced. Imported from immuneACCESS, the table was reduced by TCRdb to in-frame sequences with V and J called. These copies leave out some clones; in studies compared against another copy, an unresolved V gene accounts for under half, and the cause of the remainder is not known. Present in this sample are fewer than 65,000 clones, roughly three fifths of which were seen just once. Roughly 2% of the sample goes to the ten largest clones. Sequencing was done on a sample of Tregs from blood. The label giving this sample's cell subset or site can be read as: regulatory CD4+ T cells. The receptors were gathered from a woman aged 18-29 years in good health.

J is TRBJ2-5 and V is TRBV6-1, with a possible D match to TRBD2 (5 bases). The CDR3 totals 8 residues. V was cut by 8 bases and J by 14 bases, with 9 bases left in between. CDR1 MNHNS and CDR2 SASEGT come from the germline V gene. The DNA of the CDR3 is TGTGCCAGCGGGAGTGGATACTTC. Its protein is CASGSGYF.

V gene TRBV10-3 combines with J gene TRBJ1-1; D remains unclear. Trimming removed 8 bases at V and 6 bases at J, with 16 bases between. CDR1 is ENHRY and CDR2 is SYGVKD in the germline V gene. The CDR3 loop spans 13 amino acids. The CDR3 DNA reads TGTGCCATCTCGGCCCGGGTCGGTCCTGAAGCTTTCTTT. It translates to CAISARVGPEAFF.

This clone was seen more than once but under ten times. V and J are TRBV7-9 and TRBJ2-5, with 8 nucleotides matching TRBD2. The trim removed 1 base at V and 2 bases at J, leaving 9 bases unmatched. Germline loops: CDR1 SEHNR, CDR2 FQNEAQ (reference sequence). The CDR3 is 17 residues long. This CDR3 is CASSLGMIAGNQETQYF. For the CDR3, the DNA is TGTGCCAGCAGCTTAGGGATGATAGCGGGGAATCAAGAGACCCAGTACTTC.

The chain links TRBV6-5 to TRBJ1-6; tentative D call: TRBD1 (5 bases). Trimming removed 0 bases at V and 7 bases at J, with 10 bases between. CDR1 MNHEY and CDR2 SVGAGI come from the germline V gene. This CDR3 is 15 amino acids long. CDR3 sequence (DNA): TGTGCCAGCAGTTACTCCGGGGGGGGGAATTCACCCCTCCACTTT. Translated: CASSYSGGGNSPLHF.

The rearrangement joins TRBV29-1 to TRBJ1-2, with a possible D match to TRBD1 (6 bases). The V gene lost 0 bases and the J gene lost 2 bases, with 10 bases spanning the gap. This CDR3 is built from 14 residues. The germline V gene has CDR1 SQVTM and CDR2 ANQGSEA. The DNA of the CDR3 is TGCAGCGTTGAAGAGGCAGACAGGAACTATGGCTACACCTTC. Residues: CSVEEADRNYGYTF. The whole variable domain, filled in from reference TRBV29-1 and TRBJ1-2, reads SAVISQKPSRDICQRGTSLTIQCQVDSQVTMMFWYRQQPGQSLTLIATANQGSEATYESGFVIDKFPISRPNLTFSTLTVSNMSPEDSSIYLCSVEEADRNYGYTFGSGTRLTVV.

This clone was seen a few times. The rearrangement uses TRBV18 and TRBJ2-1; TRBD2 is a possible D gene (5 bases). With 2 bases removed from V and 8 bases from J, the gap between germline ends came to 7 bases. The CDR3 spans 12 residues. Looked up from germline, CDR1 is KGHSH and CDR2 is LQKENI. The CDR3 nucleotides are TGTGCCAGCTCACCAATGGGAGATGAGCAGTTCTTC. It codes for CASSPMGDEQFF.

The chain has TRBV29-1 and TRBJ1-5; D perhaps matches TRBD1 (5 bases). Germline loops: CDR1 SQVTM, CDR2 ANQGSEA. Trimming shortened V by 2 bases and J by 6 bases, and 11 bases separated the two germline ends. CDR3 length: 13 residues. CDR3 sequence: CSVEQGAGQPQHF. CDR3 DNA: TGCAGCGTTGAACAGGGAGCGGGTCAGCCCCAGCATTTT.

This sequence joins TRBV5-1 and TRBJ2-6; no clear D. CDR1 and CDR2 from the germline V gene are SGHRS and YFSETQ. This CDR3 contains 16 residues. V was cut by 0 bases and J by 2 bases, with 9 bases left in between. The CDR3 coding sequence is TGCGCCAGCAGCTTGGCCCCAAGCCCTGGGGCCAACGTCCTGACTTTC. Its translation is CASSLAPSPGANVLTF.

The J gene is TRBJ1-3, the V gene TRBV12-5; the match to TRBD1 covers 9 bases. CDR3 length: 13 amino acids. CDR1 and CDR2 from the germline V gene are LGHNT and FRNRAP. Trimming took 8 bases from V and 5 from J; bases not matched to a gene: 4. The CDR3 region has the DNA TGTGCTAGTAAAGGACAGGGGAGAAACACCATATATTTT. Encoded protein: CASKGQGRNTIYF.

The chain has TRBV4-1 and TRBJ1-1; possibly TRBD1 for D (5 bases). The germline V gene encodes CDR1 MGHRA and CDR2 YSYEKL. V was shortened by 4 bases and J by 5 bases, with 17 bases between the two germline ends. The CDR3 is made up of 15 amino acids. The CDR3 DNA follows: TGCGCCAGCAGCCGATTAACAGGTTTAGGGACTGAAGCTTTCTTT. Amino acid sequence: CASSRLTGLGTEAFF.

Of note for this clone: Other DNA sequences in this specimen translate into the identical CDR3. The chain is built from TRBV5-1 and TRBJ1-1; 10 positions match TRBD1. With 4 bases clipped from V and 4 bases from J, the junction kept 4 bases outside the gene matches. The CDR3 runs 14 residues. Germline loops: CDR1 SGHRS, CDR2 YFSETQ. The CDR3 loop is CASSPGQGVTEAFF. The CDR3 DNA sequence: TGCGCCAGCAGCCCCGGACAGGGGGTCACTGAAGCTTTCTTT. The full variable domain, its missing parts supplied by reference TRBV5-1 and TRBJ1-1, is KAGVTQTPRYLIKTRGQQVTLSCSPISGHRSVSWYQQTPGQGLQFLFEYFSETQRNKGNFPGRFSGRQFSNSRSEMNVSTLELGDSALYLCASSPGQGVTEAFFGQGTRLTVV.

This clone came up a few times. This chain uses TRBV29-1 with TRBJ2-1, with 7 nucleotides matching TRBD2. This CDR3 is built from 12 residues. Germline trimming cut 4 bases from V and 7 bases from J; bases unmatched to any gene: 4. Germline V gene data show CDR1 as SQVTM and CDR2 as ANQGSEA. CDR3: CSVGWRGNEQFF. CDR3 DNA: TGCAGCGTTGGATGGCGGGGGAATGAGCAGTTCTTC.

The chain links TRBV7-8 to TRBJ1-5; TRBD1 aligns across 7 bases. The CDR3 totals 15 residues. The germline gives CDR1 SGHVS, CDR2 FQNEAQ. V lost 5 bases to trimming and J lost 7 bases; unmatched junction nucleotides: 11. The DNA for the CDR3 is TGTGCCAGCAGCCCATGGACAGGTGGAGGGCAGCCCCAGCATTTT. This codes for CASSPWTGGGQPQHF.

The V gene is TRBV30, the J gene TRBJ2-5, with 8 bases aligning to TRBD2. Germline CDR1 GTSNPN, CDR2 SVGIG (reference sequence). The CDR3 length is 11 residues. V shed 3 bases and J 8 bases; nucleotides not matched to a gene: 2. The CDR3 sequence: CAWSGGGTQYF. As DNA, the CDR3 is TGTGCCTGGAGCGGGGGGGGCACCCAGTACTTC.

The rearrangement links TRBV19 to TRBJ1-2, with TRBD1 matching over 9 bases. The trim removed 9 bases at V and 2 bases at J, leaving 10 bases unmatched. CDR1 is LNHDA and CDR2 is SQIVND in the germline V gene (reference sequence). CDR3 length: 15 residues. In nucleotides, the CDR3 is TGTGCCAGCTCGAACCCCGGGACAGGGAACTATGGCTACACCTTC. The encoded protein is CASSNPGTGNYGYTF.